These 30 T cell receptor beta chains were sequenced from one sample in a study of T cell responses to AZD1222 COVID-19 vaccine. The data were produced by immunoSEQ multiplex PCR, yet TCRdb's version contains in-frame clones alone and is incomplete. The sample contains around 200,000 clones, 88% of which appear only once. Sample: peripheral blood, taken on day 0 of AZD1222 vaccination. These receptors were obtained from an adult in good health.

This clone was seen a handful of times. V and J are TRBV19 and TRBJ2-5; 7 bases agree with TRBD2. Germline trimming cut 5 bases from V and 9 bases from J; bases unmatched to any gene: 9. The CDR3 loop spans 13 amino acids. Per the germline V gene, CDR1 is LNHDA and CDR2 is SQIVND (reference sequence). The CDR3: CASSEDPGGSQYF. The CDR3 DNA sequence: TGTGCCAGTAGTGAGGACCCGGGGGGTTCCCAGTACTTC.

The chain carries TRBV4-2 and TRBJ1-1; TRBD1 might be the D (5 bases). The ends were cut back, 3 bases at V and 7 bases at J, with 18 bases in the middle. Germline-derived CDR1 and CDR2 are LGHNA and YNFKEQ. CDR3 length equals 15 residues. This CDR3 is CASSQLRDPPNEAFF. The CDR3, as DNA: TGTGCCAGCAGCCAGTTACGGGACCCACCGAATGAAGCTTTCTTT.

The V call is TRBV28, the J call TRBJ1-3; no firm D call. Germline V gene lookup returns CDR1 MDHEN and CDR2 SYDVKM. The V and J ends lost 6 bases and 3 bases respectively, with 9 bases between them. This CDR3 has 13 residues. The CDR3 sequence is CASRPSYGNTIYF. The CDR3 DNA sequence: TGTGCCAGCAGACCCTCCTATGGAAACACCATATATTTT.

The V gene is TRBV11-2, the J gene TRBJ2-7; 8 nucleotides agree with TRBD1. The length of the CDR3 is 13 residues. Germline V gene data show CDR1 as SGHAT and CDR2 as FQNNGV. V was pared by 5 bases and J by 4 bases, with 4 bases of the junction left unmatched. The CDR3 protein is CASSRDRTYEQYF. The CDR3 DNA is TGTGCCAGCAGCCGGGACAGGACGTACGAGCAGTACTTC.

V is TRBV27 and J is TRBJ2-5; D gene unclear. This CDR3 has 14 residues. Trimming removed 6 bases from V and 0 bases from J, with 11 bases in between. From germline, CDR1 is MNHEY and CDR2 SMNVEV (reference sequence). The CDR3 DNA reads TGTGCCAGCAGCCCTATCGGACACCAAGAGACCCAGTACTTC. It translates to CASSPIGHQETQYF.

This clone has just a few counts. The J gene is TRBJ2-7, the V gene TRBV2; D not certain. CDR1 is SNHLY and CDR2 is FYNNEI in the germline V gene. With 7 bases removed from V and 5 bases from J, the gap between germline ends came to 9 bases. The CDR3 sequence is 11 residues long. This chain's CDR3 is CASKAYNEQYF. In nucleotides, the CDR3 is TGTGCCAGCAAGGCCTACAACGAGCAGTACTTC.

The J gene is TRBJ1-2, the V gene TRBV9; 7 bases agree with TRBD1. The V and J ends lost 4 bases and 0 bases, in that order; junction bases with no gene match: 6. Germline values: CDR1 SGDLS, CDR2 YYNGEE. CDR3 size: 15 residues. CDR3 sequence reads: CASSLRDRANYGYTF. CDR3 in DNA: TGTGCCAGCAGCCTCCGGGACAGAGCTAACTATGGCTACACCTTC. Full variable domain (outside the CDR3, taken from reference TRBV9 and TRBJ1-2): DSGVTQTPKHLITATGQRVTLRCSPRSGDLSVYWYQQSLDQGLQFLIQYYNGEERAKGNILERFSAQQFPDLHSELNLSSLELGDSALYFCASSLRDRANYGYTFGSGTRLTVV.

The sample holds one count of this clone. The rearrangement links TRBV6-2 or TRBV6-3 to TRBJ2-7, with a tentative D call TRBD2 (5 bases). The V end was cut by 0 bases, the J end by 4 bases, with 16 bases between. The CDR3 extends over 16 amino acids. CDR1 MNHEY and CDR2 SVGEGT come from the germline V gene. CDR3 sequence: CASSYSLRVAGYEQYF. In DNA, the CDR3 is TGTGCCAGCAGTTACTCGTTGAGGGTGGCAGGATACGAGCAGTACTTC.

This clone was observed a few times. The CDR3 DNA reads as TGTGCCTGGAGCCCAGGGGCAACCTACGAGCAGTACTTC. Translation: CAWSPGATYEQYF. The chain combines TRBV30 with TRBJ2-7; D might be TRBD1 (6 bases). The germline V gene has CDR1 GTSNPN and CDR2 SVGIG (reference sequence). CDR3 length: 13 residues. V lost 3 bases and J 2 bases, leaving 11 bases between the germline ends.

The chain links TRBV7-7 to TRBJ1-4, with D hard to call. Trimming pared 5 bases from V and 5 bases from J, leaving 15 bases between. Germline assignment: CDR1 SSHAT and CDR2 FNYEAQ (reference sequence). There are 15 residues in the CDR3. The CDR3 spells CASSAGLQGNEKLFF. Written as DNA, the CDR3 is TGTGCCAGCAGCGCCGGGCTCCAAGGCAATGAAAAACTGTTTTTT.

This rearrangement joins TRBV6-5 to TRBJ2-5, with D possibly TRBD2 on 6 matching bases. Looked up from germline, CDR1 is MNHEY and CDR2 is SVGAGI. There are 13 residues in the CDR3. Trimming removed 7 bases at V and 3 bases at J, with 12 bases between. The CDR3 DNA follows: TGTGCCAGCAATCAATGGGGGGAAGAGACCCAGTACTTC. The encoded protein is CASNQWGEETQYF.

Here the CDR3 reads CASSQPGNSYNSPLHF. DNA for the CDR3: TGTGCCAGCAGCCAACCCGGGAACTCCTATAATTCACCCCTCCACTTT. The chain employs TRBV3-1 (or the pseudogene TRBV3-2) and TRBJ1-6; D remains ambiguous. This CDR3 comprises 16 residues. From germline, CDR1 is LGHDT and CDR2 YNNKEL (reference sequence). V lost 2 bases and J lost 0, with 8 bases in between.

The V gene is TRBV6-5, the J gene TRBJ2-1; 9 bases are a match to TRBD2. CDR1 is MNHEY, CDR2 SVGAGI, per germline. The CDR3 has 15 amino acids. The J segment lost 7 bases and the V segment lost 2 bases, leaving 6 bases of the junction unmatched. The CDR3 loop is CASSYAGGIGNEQFF. CDR3 DNA: TGTGCCAGCAGTTACGCGGGGGGGATAGGGAATGAGCAGTTCTTC.

J is TRBJ2-5 and V is TRBV7-3, with TRBD2 identical over 9 bases. CDR3 length equals 16 residues. J gave up 2 bases and V 1 base, and 5 bases lay outside the gene matches. Germline V gives CDR1 SGHTA, CDR2 FQGTGA. CDR3 residues: CASSLKVLAGQETQYF. The DNA for the CDR3 is TGTGCCAGCAGCTTAAAAGTACTAGCGGGTCAAGAGACCCAGTACTTC.

The chain has TRBV7-3 and TRBJ2-5; D unresolved. The ends were cut back, 5 bases at V and 5 bases at J, with 15 bases in the middle. The CDR3 spans 14 residues. The V gene's germline CDR1 is SGHTA and CDR2 FQGTGA. The CDR3 region has the DNA TGTGCCAGCAGCCCGACCCGTGATGGGGAGACCCAGTACTTC. Its translation: CASSPTRDGETQYF.

This chain links TRBV5-1 with TRBJ1-3; D call uncertain. The germline V gene encodes CDR1 SGHRS and CDR2 YFSETQ. The CDR3 has 17 residues. Between the trimmed V and J ends, which lost 0 bases and 0 bases, there was a span of 13 bases. This chain's CDR3 is CASSLGQRAYSGNTIYF. The CDR3 DNA reads as TGCGCCAGCAGCTTGGGCCAGAGAGCTTACTCTGGAAACACCATATATTTT.

V usage is TRBV30 and J usage is TRBJ2-3; 10 bases map to TRBD1. Losses at the gene ends were 5 bases for V and 4 bases for J; bases not matched to a gene: 6. Looked up from germline, CDR1 is GTSNPN and CDR2 is SVGIG (reference sequence). The CDR3 totals 14 residues. CDR3 sequence reads: CAWDRGQEADTQYF. The DNA of the CDR3 is TGTGCCTGGGACAGGGGGCAGGAAGCAGATACGCAGTATTTT.

As concerns this clone: This CDR3 is also generated by other DNA sequences in the sample. The gene calls are TRBV5-4 and TRBJ1-1; 9 nucleotides match TRBD1. CDR3 size: 14 residues. V lost 4 bases to trimming and J lost 5 bases; unmatched junction nucleotides: 6. The germline V gene encodes CDR1 SGHNT and CDR2 YYREEE (reference sequence). As DNA, the CDR3 is TGTGCCAGCAGCCTGGGACAGGGTCGGACTGAAGCTTTCTTT. Translating it yields CASSLGQGRTEAFF.

The chain uses TRBV29-1 and TRBJ2-7; TRBD1 or TRBD2 may be the D gene (5 bases each). The CDR3 runs 13 residues. Germline loops: CDR1 SQVTM, CDR2 ANQGSEA. V was cut by 4 bases and J by 4 bases, with 14 bases left in between. The CDR3 protein is CSVGPRGVYEQYF. The CDR3, as DNA: TGCAGCGTTGGCCCCAGAGGGGTATACGAGCAGTACTTC.

This clone was seen once. J is TRBJ2-2 and V is TRBV29-1; 9 bases agree with TRBD1. The CDR3 is made up of 16 amino acids. Looked up from germline, CDR1 is SQVTM and CDR2 is ANQGSEA. V dropped 7 bases and J dropped 2; count of bases not matched to a gene: 11. The CDR3: CSDLRRTGVNTGELFF. The CDR3 DNA follows: TGCAGCGATTTGAGACGGACAGGGGTAAACACCGGGGAGCTGTTTTTT.

The chain employs TRBV13 and TRBJ1-3; D unclear. V was cut by 2 bases and J by 3 bases, with 11 bases left in between. Germline lookup yields CDR1 PRHDT and CDR2 FYEKMQ (reference sequence). CDR3 size: 15 residues. The CDR3 DNA reads as TGTGCCAGCAGCTTATTACAGAATAGTGGAAACACCATATATTTT. Protein product: CASSLLQNSGNTIYF.

V gene TRBV28 combines with J gene TRBJ1-6; possibly TRBD1 for D (6 bases). Germline loops: CDR1 MDHEN, CDR2 SYDVKM. The CDR3 spans 13 residues. V lost 3 bases, J lost 7 bases, and 7 bases lay in between. The CDR3 DNA follows: TGTGCCAGCAGTTTGACAGGAAATTCACCCCTCCACTTT. Translating it yields CASSLTGNSPLHF.

This clone was seen a handful of times. The chain recombines TRBV19 with TRBJ2-5; 8 positions match TRBD1. With 7 bases clipped from V and 7 bases from J, the junction kept 11 bases outside the gene matches. Germline V gene lookup returns CDR1 LNHDA and CDR2 SQIVND (reference sequence). The CDR3 contains 14 residues. The CDR3: CASKVAGGEATQYF. The CDR3 DNA is TGTGCCAGTAAGGTTGCAGGGGGCGAGGCGACCCAGTACTTC.

The chain uses TRBV11-2 and TRBJ2-7; D gene unclear. V lost 0 bases and J 6 bases, leaving 12 bases between the germline ends. CDR1 and CDR2 (germline): SGHAT, FQNNGV. The length of the CDR3 is 14 residues. CDR3 loop: CASSLELPSAEQYF. The CDR3 region has the DNA TGTGCCAGCAGCTTAGAACTCCCCTCGGCCGAGCAGTACTTC.

This chain uses TRBV9 with TRBJ1-1, with 7 nucleotides matching TRBD1. With V trimmed by 3 bases and J by 1 base, 6 bases remained unmatched. Germline V gene data show CDR1 as SGDLS and CDR2 as YYNGEE. The CDR3 contains 15 residues. CDR3 sequence reads: CASSALTGPNTEAFF. In DNA form, the CDR3 reads TGTGCCAGCAGCGCCTTGACAGGGCCGAACACTGAAGCTTTCTTT. Full variable domain (missing parts from reference TRBV9 and TRBJ1-1): DSGVTQTPKHLITATGQRVTLRCSPRSGDLSVYWYQQSLDQGLQFLIQYYNGEERAKGNILERFSAQQFPDLHSELNLSSLELGDSALYFCASSALTGPNTEAFFGQGTRLTVV.

The J gene is TRBJ1-1, the V gene TRBV2; tentatively, D is TRBD1 (5 bases). There are 13 residues in the CDR3. The V end was cut by 4 bases, the J end by 7 bases, with 13 bases between. The germline V gene encodes CDR1 SNHLY and CDR2 FYNNEI. DNA for the CDR3: TGTGCCAGCAGTGTACGCAGGGAGGGTGAAGCTTTCTTT. As protein: CASSVRREGEAFF. Using reference TRBV2 and TRBJ1-1 for the parts outside the CDR3, the full variable domain is EPEVTQTPSHQVTQMGQEVILRCVPISNHLYFYWYRQILGQKVEFLVSFYNNEISEKSEIFDDQFSVERPDGSNFTLKIRSTKLEDSAMYFCASSVRREGEAFFGQGTRLTVV.

V is TRBV28 and J is TRBJ2-7, with D hard to call. The CDR3 length is 14 residues. V was clipped by 3 bases and J by 5 bases, with 14 bases between them. Germline values: CDR1 MDHEN, CDR2 SYDVKM. The chain's CDR3 is CASSFKGKVHEQYF. In nucleotides, the CDR3 is TGTGCCAGCAGTTTCAAGGGTAAGGTGCACGAGCAGTACTTC.

The rearrangement links TRBV14 to TRBJ2-5, with 9 bases identical to TRBD2. CDR1 is SGHDN, CDR2 FVKESK, per germline. This CDR3 spans 15 amino acids. V lost 4 bases to trimming and J lost 5 bases; unmatched junction nucleotides: 8. In DNA, the CDR3 is TGTGCCAGCAGCCTCCGTCTAGCGGGGACGGAGACCCAGTACTTC. It codes for CASSLRLAGTETQYF.

The chain links TRBV18 to TRBJ1-2; D unclear. Per the germline V gene, CDR1 is KGHSH and CDR2 is LQKENI. There are 12 residues in the CDR3. V lost 1 base and J lost 2, with 2 bases in between. The CDR3 loop is CASSPQNYGYTF. In DNA, the CDR3 is TGTGCCAGCTCACCACAGAACTATGGCTACACCTTC.

This clone has just one count. The V gene is TRBV2, the J gene TRBJ1-3; D is ambiguous. Trimming pared 2 bases from V and 0 bases from J, leaving 8 bases between. CDR1 SNHLY and CDR2 FYNNEI come from the germline V gene. The CDR3 has 15 residues. The CDR3 region is CASSETAFSGNTIYF. CDR3 sequence (DNA): TGTGCCAGCAGTGAAACAGCCTTCTCTGGAAACACCATATATTTT.